Each of the 22 T cell receptor beta chains below was sequenced from the same sample in a study of T cells of healthy individuals. One entry per CDR3 protein, called by TCRdb with MiXCR from the 5' RACE reads. The sample comprises some 82,000 distinct CDR3 sequences, 5% of which are singletons, and about 7.5% rests with the top ten. Receptors were obtained from a female donor in good health.

This chain links TRBV27 with TRBJ2-7; TRBD1 or TRBD2 may be the D gene (6 bases each). Germline V lookup: CDR1 MNHEY, CDR2 SMNVEV (reference sequence). The CDR3 covers 17 residues. The V gene lost 5 bases and the J gene lost 1 base, with 21 bases spanning the gap. CDR3 sequence: CASSRGPGAGSSYEQYF. The CDR3 DNA follows: TGTGCCAGCAGTCGGGGGCCTGGGGCAGGGTCATCCTACGAGCAGTACTTC.

The chain links TRBV20-1 to TRBJ2-1, with 7 bases fitting TRBD2. V dropped 6 bases and J dropped 0; count of bases not matched to a gene: 8. The V gene's germline CDR1 is DFQATT and CDR2 SNEGSKA (reference sequence). This CDR3 region has 15 residues. CDR3 loop: CSAASGGSSYNEQFF. Here the CDR3 DNA reads TGCAGTGCCGCCTCAGGCGGGAGCTCCTACAATGAGCAGTTCTTC.

This clonotype was observed at least ten times. The genes are TRBV6-2 or TRBV6-3 and TRBJ1-5; tentative D call: TRBD1 (5 bases). Trimming removed 8 bases at V and 4 bases at J, with 15 bases between. The CDR3 consists of 14 residues. Germline-derived CDR1 and CDR2 are MNHEY and SVGEGT. CDR3 loop: CASAEGQGNQPQHF. Written as DNA, the CDR3 is TGTGCCAGCGCCGAGGGGCAGGGAAATCAGCCCCAGCATTTT.

Ten or more counts support this clonotype. This rearrangement joins TRBV3-1 to TRBJ1-2, with D perhaps matching TRBD1 (6 bases). CDR1 is LGHDT and CDR2 is YNNKEL in the germline V gene (reference sequence). The V gene lost 1 base and the J gene lost 4 bases, with 25 bases spanning the gap. The CDR3 runs to 19 residues. The chain's CDR3 is CASSQGSGPSLRGSYGYTF. The CDR3 DNA reads as TGTGCCAGCAGCCAAGGTTCCGGCCCCAGCTTAAGGGGGAGCTATGGCTACACCTTC.

This clonotype was seen many times. This chain's CDR3 is CASSPTVYTEAFF. CDR3 bases: TGTGCCAGCTCACCCACCGTGTACACTGAAGCTTTCTTT. This chain connects TRBV18 to TRBJ1-1; no clear D. This CDR3 spans 13 amino acids. Per the germline V gene, CDR1 is KGHSH and CDR2 is LQKENI. V shed 3 bases and J shed 3 bases, with 8 bases lying between them. Combining the CDR3 with reference TRBV18 and TRBJ1-1 gives the whole variable domain NAGVMQNPRHLVRRRGQEARLRCSPMKGHSHVYWYRQLPEEGLKFMVYLQKENIIDESGMPKERFSAEFPKEGPSILRIQQVVRGDSAAYFCASSPTVYTEAFFGQGTRLTVV.

This clonotype was seen many times. J is TRBJ1-4 and V is TRBV9, with unresolved D. The V gene's germline CDR1 is SGDLS and CDR2 YYNGEE. This CDR3 comprises 14 residues. V lost 0 bases, J lost 5 bases, and 8 bases lay in between. Written as DNA, the CDR3 is TGTGCCAGCAGCGTAGGGACCGAGAATGAAAAACTGTTTTTT. Protein: CASSVGTENEKLFF. The full variable domain, in which reference TRBV9 and TRBJ1-4 provide the parts outside the CDR3, is DSGVTQTPKHLITATGQRVTLRCSPRSGDLSVYWYQQSLDQGLQFLIQYYNGEERAKGNILERFSAQQFPDLHSELNLSSLELGDSALYFCASSVGTENEKLFFGSGTQLSVL.

In its sample, this clonotype was seen a few times. The rearrangement joins TRBV6-4 to TRBJ2-7; TRBD1 matches 9 bases. In germline, CDR1 is MRHNA, CDR2 SNTAGT. V was pared by 6 bases and J by 4 bases, with 10 bases of the junction left unmatched. The CDR3 totals 15 residues. CDR3 region: CASRTGTGSEYEQYF. In DNA, the CDR3 is TGTGCCAGCAGAACGGGGACAGGGTCTGAATACGAGCAGTACTTC.

This clonotype was detected many times. This sequence joins TRBV24-1 and TRBJ2-2; D is perhaps TRBD2 (6 bases). The length of the CDR3 is 17 residues. Trimming pared 9 bases from V and 4 bases from J, leaving 23 bases between. Germline V lookup: CDR1 KGHDR, CDR2 SFDVKD. The CDR3 loop reads CATGGSLEESVTGELFF. The CDR3 DNA follows: TGTGCCACCGGGGGGAGTTTGGAGGAGTCCGTCACCGGGGAGCTGTTTTTT.

This clonotype was observed at least ten times. This chain connects TRBV29-1 to TRBJ2-7; perhaps TRBD1 as D (5 bases). CDR1 SQVTM and CDR2 ANQGSEA come from the germline V gene. Trimming removed 6 bases from V and 6 bases from J, with 12 bases in between. CDR3 length: 11 amino acids. In DNA form, the CDR3 reads TGCAGCGTCGACAGCTTTGGCGAGCAGTACTTC. This gives the protein CSVDSFGEQYF.

There are many counts of this clonotype. The rearrangement links TRBV12-3 or TRBV12-4 to TRBJ2-7, with 8 nucleotides matching TRBD1. The CDR3 spans 13 residues. The trim removed 4 bases at V and 3 bases at J, leaving 2 bases unmatched. In DNA, the CDR3 is TGTGCCAGCAGTTGGGACAGGAGCTACGAGCAGTACTTC. This sequence encodes CASSWDRSYEQYF.

The V gene is TRBV11-2, the J gene TRBJ2-2, with 10 bases matching TRBD2. V was clipped by 3 bases and J by 7 bases; unmatched bases: 17. This CDR3 contains 19 residues. Germline V gives CDR1 SGHAT, CDR2 FQNNGV. CDR3 amino acids: CASSFFRAAGGPSGGELFF. CDR3 nucleotides: TGTGCCAGCAGCTTTTTTCGGGCAGCGGGAGGGCCTAGCGGCGGGGAGCTGTTTTTT. Using reference TRBV11-2 and TRBJ2-2 for the parts outside the CDR3, the full variable domain is EAGVAQSPRYKIIEKRQSVAFWCNPISGHATLYWYQQILGQGPKLLIQFQNNGVVDDSQLPKDRFSAERLKGVDSTLKIQPAKLEDSAVYLCASSFFRAAGGPSGGELFFGEGSRLTVL.

The CDR3 is CASSADRVQNEKLFF. The CDR3 nucleotides are TGTGCCAGCAGCGCAGACAGGGTGCAAAATGAAAAACTGTTTTTT. The V call is TRBV9, the J call TRBJ1-4; TRBD1 matches at 7 bases. Germline values: CDR1 SGDLS, CDR2 YYNGEE. The ends lost 3 bases at V and 5 bases at J; junction bases unmatched: 7. The CDR3 totals 15 residues.

The rearrangement uses TRBV5-1 and TRBJ1-2; TRBD1 matches at 11 bases. After removal of 4 bases from V and 8 bases from J, the junction contained 19 bases not matched to a gene. Per germline, CDR1 SGHRS and CDR2 YFSETQ. This CDR3 has 18 residues. DNA for the CDR3: TGCGCCAGCAGCCCACCCCTGGACAGGGGGCGAACCGTATTCGGCTACACCTTC. Translation gives CASSPPLDRGRTVFGYTF.

This clonotype appeared a few times. This chain connects TRBV7-2 to TRBJ2-7; 14 bases agree with TRBD2. With 1 base clipped from V and 6 bases from J, the junction kept 5 bases outside the gene matches. Germline CDR1 SGHTA, CDR2 FQGNSA. The CDR3 covers 16 residues. The CDR3 protein is CASSLVGTSGSSEQYF. The DNA for the CDR3 is TGTGCCAGCAGCTTAGTCGGGACTAGCGGGAGTAGCGAGCAGTACTTC.

Ten or more counts support this clonotype. The V and J genes are TRBV25-1 and TRBJ2-1; maybe TRBD2 (6 bases). This CDR3 is 16 amino acids long. Germline V gene lookup returns CDR1 MGHDK and CDR2 SYGVNS. V was cut by 2 bases and J by 6 bases, with 17 bases left in between. The CDR3 reads CASSERTTTEGNEQFF. CDR3 bases: TGTGCCAGCAGTGAAAGGACTACCACGGAGGGCAATGAGCAGTTCTTC. The entire variable domain, with the rest obtained from reference TRBV25-1 and TRBJ2-1, is as follows: EADIYQTPRYLVIGTGKKITLECSQTMGHDKMYWYQQDPGMELHLIHYSYGVNSTEKGDLSSESTVSRIRTEHFPLTLESARPSHTSQYLCASSERTTTEGNEQFFGPGTRLTVL.

A few counts support this clonotype. CDR3 residues: CASSLGRGLDSNQPQHF. CDR3 nucleotide sequence: TGTGCCAGCAGTTTGGGGCGAGGACTCGATAGCAATCAGCCCCAGCATTTT. The chain joins TRBV27 to TRBJ1-5; perhaps TRBD1 as D (5 bases). Trimming took 3 bases from V and 0 from J, leaving 15 bases between them. CDR1 MNHEY and CDR2 SMNVEV come from the germline V gene (reference sequence). This CDR3 is built from 17 residues.

This clonotype was seen ten or more times. The V and J genes are TRBV4-3 and TRBJ2-7, with D possibly matching TRBD2 (5 bases). Per the germline V gene, CDR1 is LGHNA and CDR2 is YSLEER. The CDR3 runs 17 residues. The V end was cut by 1 base, the J end by 2 bases, with 18 bases between. The CDR3 nucleotides are TGCGCCAGCAGCCAAGCCCTGGCGGGCCCGGGCCCCTACGAGCAGTACTTC. Protein product: CASSQALAGPGPYEQYF.

This clonotype was observed at least ten times. The chain joins TRBV5-6 to TRBJ2-1; TRBD2 matches 7 bases. This CDR3 is built from 18 residues. V was clipped by 3 bases and J by 8 bases; unmatched bases: 20. Germline V gene data show CDR1 as SGHDT and CDR2 as YYEEEE. The CDR3 DNA sequence: TGTGCCAGCAGCTGGGTTTCGGGGTTTCTAACTAGCGTCCATGAGCAGTTCTTC. It specifies CASSWVSGFLTSVHEQFF.

This clonotype was observed many times. The V and J genes are TRBV7-9 and TRBJ2-1; 10 nucleotides line up with TRBD1. The ends lost 6 bases at V and 1 base at J; junction bases unmatched: 9. The CDR3 consists of 17 residues. Germline V gene data show CDR1 as SEHNR and CDR2 as FQNEAQ (reference sequence). The CDR3 nucleotides read TGTGCCAGCAGAAAATGGGACAGGGGTAGGTCCTACAATGAGCAGTTCTTC. Amino acids: CASRKWDRGRSYNEQFF.

This clonotype appeared many times. The chain couples TRBV7-2 to TRBJ2-4; D unresolved. This CDR3 has 18 amino acids. V lost 6 bases, J lost 0 bases, and 21 bases lay in between. Germline-derived CDR1 and CDR2 are SGHTA and FQGNSA. CDR3 protein: CASSPSAEVSLAKNIQYF. Here the CDR3 DNA reads TGTGCCAGCAGTCCCTCCGCTGAGGTTTCCCTAGCCAAAAACATTCAGTACTTC.

This clonotype has a handful of counts. The chain links TRBV6-5 to TRBJ1-2; no clear D gene. The ends were cut back, 7 bases at V and 4 bases at J, with 13 bases in the middle. This CDR3 spans 13 amino acids. The V gene's germline CDR1 is MNHEY and CDR2 SVGAGI. In DNA form, the CDR3 reads TGTGCCAGCATCAAAGCGGGCAGCTATGGCTACACCTTC. This translates into CASIKAGSYGYTF.

The rearrangement links TRBV6-2 or TRBV6-3 to TRBJ1-2; D is uncertain. This CDR3 has 14 residues. Germline V CDR1 and CDR2: MNHEY, SVGEGT. Trimming shortened V by 6 bases and J by 5 bases, and 16 bases separated the two germline ends. The CDR3 sequence is CASSRPGTPYGYTF. CDR3 bases: TGTGCCAGCAGCCGACCCGGAACCCCGTATGGCTACACCTTC.